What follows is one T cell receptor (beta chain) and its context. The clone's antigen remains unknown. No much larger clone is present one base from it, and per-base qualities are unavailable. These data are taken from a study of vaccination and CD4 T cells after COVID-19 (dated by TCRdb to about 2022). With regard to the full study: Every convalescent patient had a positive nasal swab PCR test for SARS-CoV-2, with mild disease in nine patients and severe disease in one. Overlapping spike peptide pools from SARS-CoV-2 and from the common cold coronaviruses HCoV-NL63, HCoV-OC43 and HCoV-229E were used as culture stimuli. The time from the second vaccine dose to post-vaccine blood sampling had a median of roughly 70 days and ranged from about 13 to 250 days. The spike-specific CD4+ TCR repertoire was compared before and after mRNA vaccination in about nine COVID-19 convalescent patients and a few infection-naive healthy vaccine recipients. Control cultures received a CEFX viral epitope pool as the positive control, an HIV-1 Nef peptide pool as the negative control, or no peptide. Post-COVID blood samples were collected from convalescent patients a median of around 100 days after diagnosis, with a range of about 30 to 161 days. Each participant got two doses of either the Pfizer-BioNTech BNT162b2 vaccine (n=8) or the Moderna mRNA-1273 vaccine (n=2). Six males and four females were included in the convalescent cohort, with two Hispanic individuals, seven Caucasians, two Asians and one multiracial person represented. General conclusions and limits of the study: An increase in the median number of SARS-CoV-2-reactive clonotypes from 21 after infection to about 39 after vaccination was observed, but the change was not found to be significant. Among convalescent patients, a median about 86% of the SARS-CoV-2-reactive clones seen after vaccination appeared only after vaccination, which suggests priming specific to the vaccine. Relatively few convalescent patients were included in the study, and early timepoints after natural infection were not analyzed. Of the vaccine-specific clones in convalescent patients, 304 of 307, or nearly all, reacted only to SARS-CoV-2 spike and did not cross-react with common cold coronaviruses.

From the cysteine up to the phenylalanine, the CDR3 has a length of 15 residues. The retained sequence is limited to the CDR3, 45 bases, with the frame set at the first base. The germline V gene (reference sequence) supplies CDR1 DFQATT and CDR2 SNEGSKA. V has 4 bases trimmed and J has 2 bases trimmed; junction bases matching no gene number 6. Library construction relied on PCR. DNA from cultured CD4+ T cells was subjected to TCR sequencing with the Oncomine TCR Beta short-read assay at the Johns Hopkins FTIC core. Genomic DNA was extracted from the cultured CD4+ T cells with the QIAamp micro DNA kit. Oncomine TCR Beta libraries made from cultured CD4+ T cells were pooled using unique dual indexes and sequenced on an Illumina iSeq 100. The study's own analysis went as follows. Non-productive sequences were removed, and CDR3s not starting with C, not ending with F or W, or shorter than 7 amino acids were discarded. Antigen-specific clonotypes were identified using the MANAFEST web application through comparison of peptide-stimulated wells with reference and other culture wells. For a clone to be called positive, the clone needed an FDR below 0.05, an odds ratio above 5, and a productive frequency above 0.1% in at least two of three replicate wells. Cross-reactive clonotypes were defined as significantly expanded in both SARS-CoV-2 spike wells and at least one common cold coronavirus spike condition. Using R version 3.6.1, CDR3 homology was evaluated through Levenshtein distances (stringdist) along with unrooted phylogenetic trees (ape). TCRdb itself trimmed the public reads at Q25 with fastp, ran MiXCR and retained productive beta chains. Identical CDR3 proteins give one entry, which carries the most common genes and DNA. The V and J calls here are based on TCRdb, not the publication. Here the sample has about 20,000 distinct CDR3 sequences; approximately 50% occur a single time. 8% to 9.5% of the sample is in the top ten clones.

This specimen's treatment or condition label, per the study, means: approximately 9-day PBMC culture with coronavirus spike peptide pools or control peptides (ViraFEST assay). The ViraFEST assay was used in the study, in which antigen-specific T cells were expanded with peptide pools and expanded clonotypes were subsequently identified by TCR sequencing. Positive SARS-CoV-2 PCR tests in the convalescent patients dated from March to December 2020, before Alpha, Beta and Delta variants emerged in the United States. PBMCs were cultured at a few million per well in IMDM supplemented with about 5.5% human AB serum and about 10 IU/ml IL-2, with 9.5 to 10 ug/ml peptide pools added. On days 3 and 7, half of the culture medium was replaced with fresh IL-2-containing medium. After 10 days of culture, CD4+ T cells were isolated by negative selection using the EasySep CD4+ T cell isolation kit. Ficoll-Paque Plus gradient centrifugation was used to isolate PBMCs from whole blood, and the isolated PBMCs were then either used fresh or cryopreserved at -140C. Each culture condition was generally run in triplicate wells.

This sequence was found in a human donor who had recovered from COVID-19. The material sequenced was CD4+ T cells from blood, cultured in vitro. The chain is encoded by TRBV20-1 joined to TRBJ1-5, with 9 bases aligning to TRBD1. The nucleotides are TGCAGTGCTATCGACAGGGGGAAGGGCAATCAGCCCCAGCATTTT. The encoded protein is CSAIDRGKGNQPQHF.